This T cell receptor beta chain was identified during a study of cytomegalovirus exposure and HLA in healthy donors. Remarks on this clone: Its antigen remains unknown.

The PCR had 60 Vbeta and 13 Jbeta primers. The table came from immunoSEQ multiplex PCR; TCRdb's copy has only in-frame clones and leaves some out. The sample has 200,000 to 250,000 clones, around 75% seen once. The V gene lost 5 bases and the J gene lost 0 bases, with 17 bases spanning the gap. The CDR3 totals 16 residues. Germline values: CDR1 SGHTA, CDR2 FQGNSA. Regarding the study as a whole: It was 150 or so TCR beta chains that were listed as cytomegalovirus-associated. V- and J-gene trimming of TCR beta was linked (in a later analysis) to a missense DCLRE1C variant.

The donors gave bone marrow, and they were healthy. The chain carries TRBV7-2 and TRBJ2-7, with D perhaps matching TRBD2 (5 bases). This clonotype originated in a woman aged 25 to 39 in good health and CMV-seronegative. The sample comprised PBMCs. The CDR3 DNA reads TGTGCCAGCAGCCTAATTTTAGGAGGACCCTCCTACGAGCAGTACTTC. Its translation is CASSLILGGPSYEQYF.